The source of this T cell receptor (beta chain) is a study of blood T cell repertoires in COVID-19. Study at large: Samples taken during acute and convalescent COVID-19 were collected in the United States, Italy and Spain. PBMCs, B-cell-depleted T cells, or T cells were the source of the cDNA or gDNA that made up the material.

Germline loops: CDR1 SGHAT, CDR2 FQDESV (reference sequence). Trimming removed 3 bases from V and 5 bases from J, with 7 bases in between. CDR3 length: 12 amino acids. In the original analysis: Estimates of nucleated cell counts were drawn from the amplification of reference gene primers. Libraries were prepared by immunoSEQ multiplex PCR; TCRdb keeps only in-frame clonotypes and omits some of them. V, J and clone size were drawn from that table, and D and trimming were deduced from the DNA. The data show 200,000 to 250,000 clones, with around nine tenths seen just once and 2% to 2.5% held by the top ten.

The V and J genes are TRBV11-1 and TRBJ2-5; D not certain. The sample consisted of peripheral blood. This clonotype originated in a woman aged 40 to 49 who had recovered from COVID-19. The DNA for the CDR3 is TGTGCCAGCAGCTTTATTCCGGAGACCCAGTACTTC. It specifies CASSFIPETQYF.